This TCR beta chain was retrieved from a study of OX40 agonist ivuxolimab in advanced cancers. The protocol was immunoSEQ multiplex PCR, while the TCRdb copy is restricted to in-frame clones and leaves out a portion. The table shows over 80,000 clones, with about nine tenths occurring only once. With regard to this clone: The target antigen is unknown.

V lost 0 bases, J lost 3 bases, and 7 bases lay in between. Germline lookup yields CDR1 SSHAT and CDR2 FNYEAQ (reference sequence). This CDR3 is built from 14 residues. Findings and caveats of the study: Antigen targets of the expanded peripheral T cells went undetermined. At doses 0.1 to 3.0 mg/kg, CD4+ and CD8+ clones expanded.

Sequencing was performed on CD4+ or CD8+ T cells sorted from blood, taken in a trial of the OX40 agonist ivuxolimab. The source is an adult with an advanced solid tumor such as melanoma, head and neck, liver or kidney cancer. The chain has TRBV7-7 and TRBJ2-3, with D perhaps TRBD2 (6 bases). The CDR3 nucleotides read TGTGCCAGCAGCTTAGCGGGAGGAACAGATACGCAGTATTTT. Amino acid sequence: CASSLAGGTDTQYF.